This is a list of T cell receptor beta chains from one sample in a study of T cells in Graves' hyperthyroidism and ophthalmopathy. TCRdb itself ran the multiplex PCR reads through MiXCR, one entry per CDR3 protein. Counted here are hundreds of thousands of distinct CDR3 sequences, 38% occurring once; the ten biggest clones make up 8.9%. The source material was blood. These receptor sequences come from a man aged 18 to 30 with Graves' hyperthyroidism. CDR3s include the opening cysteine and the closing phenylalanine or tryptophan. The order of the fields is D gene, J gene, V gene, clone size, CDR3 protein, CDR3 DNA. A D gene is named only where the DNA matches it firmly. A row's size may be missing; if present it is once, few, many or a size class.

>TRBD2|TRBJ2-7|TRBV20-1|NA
CSARSPSGSREQYF
TGCAGTGCCCGGAGTCCTAGCGGGAGTCGCGAGCAGTACTTC
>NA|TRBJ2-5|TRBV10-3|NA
CAISEGQGGNQPQYF
TGTGCCATCAGTGAGGGCCAGGGCGGCAATCAGCCCCAGTACTTC
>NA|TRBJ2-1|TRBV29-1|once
CSGEGGASYNEQFF
TGCAGCGGAGAAGGGGGGGCCTCCTACAATGAGCAGTTCTTC
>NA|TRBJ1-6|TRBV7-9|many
CASGRNPGSPLHF
TGTGCCAGCGGCAGGAATCCTGGTTCACCCCTCCACTTT
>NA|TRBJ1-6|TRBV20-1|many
CSARDMLSPLHF
TGCAGTGCTAGGGACATGCTTTCACCCCTCCACTTT
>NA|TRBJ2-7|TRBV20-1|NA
CSASSEPGSYEQYF
TGCAGTGCCAGCAGTGAACCAGGTTCCTACGAGCAGTACTTC
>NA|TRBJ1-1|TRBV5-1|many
CASSLGGNEAFF
TGTGCCAGCAGCTTAGGAGGGAATGAAGCTTTCTTT
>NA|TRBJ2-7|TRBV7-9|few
CASSWGKEQYF
TGTGCCAGCAGCTGGGGGAAGGAGCAGTACTTC
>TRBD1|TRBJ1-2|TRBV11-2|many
CASSSDRGHGYTF
TGTGCCAGCAGCTCCGACAGGGGACATGGCTACACCTTC
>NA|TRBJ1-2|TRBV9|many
CASSAPGQTYYGYTF
TGTGCCAGCAGCGCCCCGGGGCAAACATACTATGGCTACACCTTC
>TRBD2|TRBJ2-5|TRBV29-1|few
CSVGAGGGETQYF
TGCAGCGTCGGTGCGGGGGGCGGGGAGACCCAGTACTTC
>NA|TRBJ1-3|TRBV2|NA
CASRRTANTGGTIYF
TGTGCCAGCAGAAGGACAGCGAACACCGGGGGCACCATATATTTT
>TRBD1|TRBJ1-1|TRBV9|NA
CARSPWTGNTEAFF
TGTGCCCGCAGTCCTTGGACAGGGAACACTGAAGCTTTCTTT
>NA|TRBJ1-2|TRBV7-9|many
CASSLSSGGRGYGYTF
TGTGCCAGCAGTTTATCCTCGGGAGGCCGGGGTTATGGCTACACCTTC
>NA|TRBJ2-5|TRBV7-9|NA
CASSLGVAVYQETQYF
TGTGCCAGCAGCTTAGGCGTAGCGGTGTACCAAGAGACCCAGTACTTC
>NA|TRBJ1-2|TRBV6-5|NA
CASSYAGAEDYGYTF
TGTGCCAGCAGTTACGCAGGGGCCGAGGACTATGGCTACACCTTC
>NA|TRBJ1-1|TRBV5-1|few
CASGTRDGEAFF
TGCGCCAGCGGGACTCGGGACGGTGAAGCTTTCTTT
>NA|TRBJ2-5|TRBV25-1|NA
CASSLVSGVPQYF
TGTGCCAGCAGCTTAGTGTCAGGGGTGCCCCAGTACTTC
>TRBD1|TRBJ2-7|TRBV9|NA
CASSAQGARDEQYF
TGTGCCAGCAGCGCACAGGGGGCGCGCGACGAGCAGTACTTC
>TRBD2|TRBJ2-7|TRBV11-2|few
CASSSLSGVSYEQYF
TGTGCCAGCAGCTCTTTAAGCGGGGTTTCCTACGAGCAGTACTTC
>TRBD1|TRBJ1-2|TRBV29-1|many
CSVTGGARYGYTF
TGCAGCGTGACAGGGGGGGCGCGGTATGGCTACACCTTC
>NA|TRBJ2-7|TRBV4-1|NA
CASSLGTTEQYF
TGCGCCAGCAGCCTCGGGACAACCGAGCAGTACTTC
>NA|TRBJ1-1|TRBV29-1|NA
CSVISGGMGTEAFF
TGCAGCGTGATATCCGGGGGAATGGGCACTGAAGCTTTCTTT
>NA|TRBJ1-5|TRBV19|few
CASSILGDSNQPQHF
TGTGCCAGTAGTATTCTGGGGGACAGCAATCAGCCCCAGCATTTT
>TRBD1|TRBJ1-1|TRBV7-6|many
CASSPPGQGRTEAFF
TGTGCCAGCAGCCCTCCTGGACAGGGAAGGACTGAAGCTTTCTTT
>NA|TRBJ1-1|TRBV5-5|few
CASTLQDNTEAFF
TGTGCCAGCACCCTACAGGATAACACTGAAGCTTTCTTT
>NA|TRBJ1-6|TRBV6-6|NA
CASRLNRETGSPLHF
TGTGCCAGCAGACTCAACAGGGAGACGGGATCACCCCTCCACTTT
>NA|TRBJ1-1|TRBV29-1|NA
CSVRHLNTEAFF
TGCAGCGTTCGACACCTGAACACTGAAGCTTTCTTT
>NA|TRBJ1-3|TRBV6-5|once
CASSYSSGDPNTIYF
TGTGCCAGCAGTTACTCCTCTGGGGATCCAAACACCATATATTTT
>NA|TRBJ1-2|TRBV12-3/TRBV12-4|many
CASRDSSLYGYTF
TGTGCCAGCAGGGACAGCTCCCTCTATGGCTACACCTTC
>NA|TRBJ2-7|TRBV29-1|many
CSVATKGTYEQYF
TGCAGCGTCGCAACAAAGGGGACCTACGAGCAGTACTTC
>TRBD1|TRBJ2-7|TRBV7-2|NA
CASSLDRWAYEQYF
TGTGCCAGCAGCTTGGACAGGTGGGCCTACGAGCAGTACTTC
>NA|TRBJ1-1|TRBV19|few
CASSIVGVTEAFF
TGTGCCAGTAGTATCGTTGGGGTCACTGAAGCTTTCTTT
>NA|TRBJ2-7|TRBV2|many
CASSGSPYEQYF
TGTGCCAGCAGCGGCTCACCCTACGAGCAGTACTTC
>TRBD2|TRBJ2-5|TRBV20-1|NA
CSAHRASGRAGETQYF
TGCAGTGCCCACAGGGCTAGCGGGAGGGCCGGGGAGACCCAGTACTTC
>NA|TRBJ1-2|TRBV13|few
CASSLRGGNYGYTF
TGTGCCAGCAGCTTAAGGGGCGGAAACTATGGCTACACCTTC
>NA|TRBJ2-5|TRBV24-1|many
CATSDPGTQETQYF
TGTGCCACCAGTGACCCCGGGACCCAAGAGACCCAGTACTTC
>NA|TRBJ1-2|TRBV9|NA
CASTRRTLDYGYTF
TGTGCCAGCACCAGAAGGACCTTGGATTATGGCTACACCTTC
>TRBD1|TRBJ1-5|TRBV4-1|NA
CASSQEGQGTQPQHF
TGCGCCAGCAGCCAAGAGGGACAGGGTACTCAGCCCCAGCATTTT
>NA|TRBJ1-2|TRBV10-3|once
CAISETSMAGSPLRGYTF
TGTGCCATCAGTGAAACTTCGATGGCCGGGTCACCCCTCCGTGGCTACACCTTC
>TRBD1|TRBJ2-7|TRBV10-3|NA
CAISITGGDEQYF
TGTGCCATCAGTATCACAGGGGGCGACGAGCAGTACTTC
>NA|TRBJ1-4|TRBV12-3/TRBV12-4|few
CASSAPTESSEKLFF
TGTGCCAGCAGTGCTCCGACGGAGTCTTCTGAAAAACTGTTTTTT
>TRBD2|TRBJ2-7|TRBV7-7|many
CASSLVLAGEQYF
TGTGCTAGCAGCTTAGTACTAGCGGGGGAGCAGTACTTC
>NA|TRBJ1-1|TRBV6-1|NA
CASQAGPNTEAFF
TGTGCCAGTCAGGCAGGGCCGAACACTGAAGCTTTCTTT
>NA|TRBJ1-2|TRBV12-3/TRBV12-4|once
CASSLFGGHGYTF
TGTGCCAGCAGTTTATTTGGGGGTCACGGCTACACCTTC
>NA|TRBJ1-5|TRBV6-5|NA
CASGKGMELQPQHF
TGTGCCAGCGGGAAGGGGATGGAACTTCAGCCCCAGCATTTT
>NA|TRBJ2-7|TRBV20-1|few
CSASETTGVYEQYF
TGCAGTGCTAGCGAGACGACAGGCGTCTACGAGCAGTACTTC
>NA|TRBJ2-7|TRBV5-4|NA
CASRKTGSPVNEQYF
TGTGCCAGCAGGAAAACAGGTTCGCCGGTGAACGAGCAGTACTTC
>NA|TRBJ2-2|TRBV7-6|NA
CASSLMSLVAGGLFF
TGTGCCAGCAGCTTAATGTCGCTAGTAGCCGGGGGGCTGTTTTTT
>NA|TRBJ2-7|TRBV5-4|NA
CASSLARVAGEQYF
TGTGCCAGCAGCTTGGCCCGGGTTGCAGGCGAGCAGTACTTC
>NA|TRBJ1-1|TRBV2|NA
CASSEAGTSSASTEAFF
TGTGCCAGCAGTGAAGCCGGGACAAGCTCTGCGAGCACTGAAGCTTTCTTT
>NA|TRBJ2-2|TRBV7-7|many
CASSTRSDTGELFF
TGTGCTAGCAGCACTCGATCGGACACCGGGGAGCTGTTTTTT
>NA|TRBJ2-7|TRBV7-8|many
CASSPGSDEQYF
TGTGCCAGCAGCCCCGGGAGCGACGAGCAGTACTTC
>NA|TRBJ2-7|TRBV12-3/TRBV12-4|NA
CASSSRTVTSYEQYF
TGTGCCAGCAGTTCCCGCACAGTTACCTCCTACGAGCAGTACTTC
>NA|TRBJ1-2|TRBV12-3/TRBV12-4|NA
CASSQGRQNYGYTF
TGTGCCAGCTCCCAGGGGCGTCAGAACTATGGCTACACCTTC